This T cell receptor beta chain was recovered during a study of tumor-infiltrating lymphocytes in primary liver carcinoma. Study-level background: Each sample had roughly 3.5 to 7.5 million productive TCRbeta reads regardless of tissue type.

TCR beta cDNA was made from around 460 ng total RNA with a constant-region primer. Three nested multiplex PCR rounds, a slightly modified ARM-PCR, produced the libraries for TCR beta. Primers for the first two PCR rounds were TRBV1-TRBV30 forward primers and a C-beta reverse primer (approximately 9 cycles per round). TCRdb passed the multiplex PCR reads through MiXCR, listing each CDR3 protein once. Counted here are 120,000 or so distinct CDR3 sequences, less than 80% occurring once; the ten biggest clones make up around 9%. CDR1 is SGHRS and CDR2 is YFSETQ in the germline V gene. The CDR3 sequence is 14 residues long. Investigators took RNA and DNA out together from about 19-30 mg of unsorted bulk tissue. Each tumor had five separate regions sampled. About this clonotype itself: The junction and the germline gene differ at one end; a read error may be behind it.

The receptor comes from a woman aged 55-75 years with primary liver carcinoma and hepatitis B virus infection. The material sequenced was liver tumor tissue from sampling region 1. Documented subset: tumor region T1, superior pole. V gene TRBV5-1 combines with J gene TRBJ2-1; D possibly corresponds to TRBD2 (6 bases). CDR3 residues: CASSLLASHNEEFF. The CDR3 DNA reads TGCGCCAGCAGCCTACTAGCCTCCCACAATGAGGAGTTCTTC.